This T cell receptor beta chain derives from a study of blood T cell repertoires in COVID-19. Whole-study context: Both acute and convalescent COVID-19 samples were obtained from the United States, Italy and Spain.

CDR1 and CDR2 (germline): MGHRA, YSYEKL. The CDR3 loop spans 14 amino acids. Trimming pared 0 bases from V and 5 bases from J, leaving 5 bases between. In the authors' workflow: Cell counts per sample came from amplifying reference gene primers. Using immunoSEQ multiplex PCR, the repertoire was profiled, and TCRdb retains in-frame clones only, with some absent. That table is the source of V, J and clone size, and D and trimming were worked out from the DNA. Of about 29,000 clones in the sample, roughly 84% were seen once. The sequence derives from an elderly man with active COVID-19. The chain uses TRBV4-1 and TRBJ2-6; no clear D gene. Sequencing was carried out using peripheral blood. The CDR3 loop reads CASSQEIRANVLTF. Written as DNA, the CDR3 is TGCGCCAGCAGCCAAGAAATTAGGGCCAACGTCCTGACTTTC.